The next 3 T cell receptor beta chains were all read from a single sample in a study of blood T cells in healthy people across ages. Through a sample-barcoded 5' primer and a J-beta primer mix, a second PCR was run for roughly 6 to 12 cycles. TCRdb re-derived calls from the 5' RACE reads in MiXCR, one entry per CDR3 protein. This sample carries some 940,000 distinct CDR3 sequences, 25% to 30% of them seen once, and the ten largest clones take 10%. These data were also filed under a second study, of T cells of mothers and their children.

The sequenced sample consisted of blood. The receptor set was obtained from a middle-aged woman in good health.

The rearrangement uses TRBV4-2 and TRBJ2-2; D is uncertain. CDR1 and CDR2 from the germline V gene are LGHNA and YNFKEQ. The CDR3 is 14 residues long. Trimming removed 0 bases from V and 6 bases from J, with 8 bases in between. The CDR3 DNA follows: TGTGCCAGCAGCCAAGAAATGATGTCCGGGGAGCTGTTTTTT. Protein sequence: CASSQEMMSGELFF.

This clonotype was seen repeatedly, ten times or more. The J gene is TRBJ1-1, the V gene TRBV2, with a weak D call TRBD1 (6 bases). V shed 4 bases and J shed 8 bases, with 8 bases lying between them. Germline CDR1 is SNHLY and CDR2 is FYNNEI. CDR3 length: 11 residues. The chain's CDR3 is CASSGTAEAFF. DNA of the CDR3: TGTGCCAGCAGTGGGACAGCAGAAGCTTTCTTT.

This clonotype was recorded a few times. This chain links TRBV5-4 with TRBJ2-3; 9 positions match TRBD2. In germline, CDR1 is SGHNT, CDR2 YYREEE (reference sequence). J lost 2 bases, V lost 4 bases, and 5 bases had no gene match. CDR3 size: 15 residues. The CDR3 nucleotides read TGTGCCAGCAGCCCCGGGACTAGCCCCACAGATACGCAGTATTTT. Its protein product is CASSPGTSPTDTQYF.